This record concerns one T cell receptor beta chain sequence. Antigen specificity is unknown. This sample is drawn from a study of identical twins. Findings and limits, study-wide: Instead of following the same donors, the conclusions were based on cross-sectional statistical analysis. Those out-of-frame alpha sequences shared by twins showed an excess of low generation probability.

Per the germline V gene, CDR1 is DFQATT and CDR2 is SNEGSKA (reference sequence). The CDR3 runs to 14 residues. Unmatched junction bases numbered 6, after V lost 6 bases and J lost 2 bases. TCRdb processed the 5' RACE reads anew with MiXCR; each CDR3 protein has one entry. The profile shows roughly 690,000 distinct CDR3 sequences, 5.5% to 6.5% of them singletons. The rearrangement joins TRBV20-1 to TRBJ1-2; the match to TRBD1 covers 10 bases. Sequencing was performed on naive T cells sorted from blood. The sequence was collected from a man between 18 and 29 years old in good health. The DNA of the CDR3 is TGCAGTGCCCCCCCGGGACAGGGGAACTATGGCTACACCTTC. Translated: CSAPPGQGNYGYTF.